This is a list of T cell receptor beta chains from one sample in a study of cytomegalovirus exposure and HLA in healthy donors. Libraries were prepared by immunoSEQ multiplex PCR; TCRdb keeps only in-frame clonotypes and omits some of them. The sample holds more than 75,000 clones, roughly 85% seen once. Sequenced sample: PBMCs. These receptors all stem from a man younger than 40 in good health and CMV-seronegative. Each CDR3 is given with its conserved first and last residue. The order of the fields is CDR3 protein, CDR3 DNA, clone size, CDR3 length, D gene, V gene, J gene. The D gene is left open where the match is weak. The size entry is marked missing in some rows and otherwise reads once, few, many or a size class.

CDR3: CASSTNRLGTGELFF; DNA: TGTGCCAGTAGTACAAACCGGCTAGGAACCGGGGAGCTGTTTTTT; size: -; length: 15; D: -; V: TRBV19; J: TRBJ2-2
CDR3: CAWSPWTGEQYF; DNA: TGTGCCTGGAGTCCCTGGACAGGGGAGCAGTACTTC; size: -; length: 12; D: TRBD1; V: TRBV30; J: TRBJ2-7
CDR3: CASSSGHFDTEAFF; DNA: TGTGCCAGCTCATCCGGACACTTTGACACTGAAGCTTTCTTT; size: few; length: 14; D: -; V: TRBV18; J: TRBJ1-1
CDR3: CSVVIGNTIYF; DNA: TGCAGCGTTGTAATCGGAAACACCATATATTTT; size: -; length: 11; D: -; V: TRBV29-1; J: TRBJ1-3
CDR3: CASSAGTGKYEQYF; DNA: TGTGCCAGCAGCGCCGGGACAGGGAAATACGAGCAGTACTTC; size: -; length: 14; D: TRBD1; V: TRBV11-3; J: TRBJ2-7
CDR3: CASSDGTSGSNEQFF; DNA: TGCGCCAGCAGCGATGGGACTAGCGGGAGCAATGAGCAGTTCTTC; size: -; length: 15; D: TRBD2; V: TRBV5-1; J: TRBJ2-1
CDR3: CASSGWTGGTYNEQFF; DNA: TGTGCCAGCAGTGGCTGGACAGGGGGAACATACAATGAGCAGTTCTTC; size: -; length: 16; D: TRBD1; V: TRBV2; J: TRBJ2-1
CDR3: CASRQGGVPDTQYF; DNA: TGCGCCAGCAGACAGGGAGGGGTCCCAGATACGCAGTATTTT; size: few; length: 14; D: -; V: TRBV5-1; J: TRBJ2-3
CDR3: CASHGWVAGGPHYNEQFF; DNA: TGTGCCAGCCACGGGTGGGTAGCGGGAGGGCCCCACTACAATGAGCAGTTCTTC; size: -; length: 18; D: TRBD2; V: TRBV7-2; J: TRBJ2-1
CDR3: CASSLRGAGNTIYF; DNA: TGTGCCAGCAGCTTGCGAGGAGCTGGAAACACCATATATTTT; size: -; length: 14; D: -; V: TRBV5-6; J: TRBJ1-3
CDR3: CASSRGGPNANYGYTF; DNA: TGTGCCAGCAGTCGGGGGGGGCCGAATGCTAACTATGGCTACACCTTC; size: few; length: 16; D: -; V: TRBV14; J: TRBJ1-2
CDR3: CAWSPGTGGVYGYTF; DNA: TGTGCCTGGAGCCCCGGGACAGGGGGGGTCTATGGCTACACCTTC; size: once; length: 15; D: TRBD1; V: TRBV30; J: TRBJ1-2
CDR3: CASREGLAGGGEQYF; DNA: TGTGCCAGCAGGGAGGGGCTAGCGGGGGGGGGCGAGCAGTACTTC; size: -; length: 15; D: TRBD2; V: TRBV7-2; J: TRBJ2-7
CDR3: CASSSQQGGTYEQYF; DNA: TGTGCCAGCAGTTCCCAGCAGGGAGGGACCTACGAGCAGTACTTC; size: -; length: 15; D: TRBD2; V: TRBV7-2; J: TRBJ2-7
CDR3: CASSTPRGSNYGYTF; DNA: TGTGCCAGCAGTACCCCCCGAGGTTCGAACTATGGCTACACCTTC; size: -; length: 15; D: -; V: TRBV6-6; J: TRBJ1-2
CDR3: CASSLGQGRGTDTQYF; DNA: TGCGCCAGCAGCTTAGGACAGGGACGGGGCACAGATACGCAGTATTTT; size: -; length: 16; D: TRBD1; V: TRBV5-1; J: TRBJ2-3
CDR3: CAWSSDTEAFF; DNA: TGTGCCTGGAGCTCAGACACTGAAGCTTTCTTT; size: -; length: 11; D: -; V: TRBV30; J: TRBJ1-1
CDR3: CASSDREQVYEQYF; DNA: TGCGCCAGCAGCGACAGGGAACAGGTCTACGAGCAGTACTTC; size: -; length: 14; D: TRBD1; V: TRBV5-1; J: TRBJ2-7
CDR3: CASGLDNEQFF; DNA: TGTGCTAGTGGCTTAGACAATGAGCAGTTCTTC; size: -; length: 11; D: -; V: TRBV12-5; J: TRBJ2-1
CDR3: CASSLGLNNEQFF; DNA: TGTGCCAGCAGCTTAGGACTTAATAATGAGCAGTTCTTC; size: -; length: 13; D: -; V: TRBV7-9; J: TRBJ2-1
CDR3: CAGKGGAGNQPQHF; DNA: TGTGCCGGAAAAGGGGGAGCAGGGAATCAGCCCCAGCATTTT; size: once; length: 14; D: -; V: TRBV28; J: TRBJ1-5
CDR3: CASSDRSGSTHEQYF; DNA: TGTGCCAGCAGTGATCGTAGCGGGAGTACCCACGAGCAGTACTTC; size: -; length: 15; D: TRBD2; V: TRBV2; J: TRBJ2-7
CDR3: CASSQDNVWGGTDTQYF; DNA: TGTGCCAGCAGCCAAGATAATGTGTGGGGAGGCACAGATACGCAGTATTTT; size: -; length: 17; D: -; V: TRBV14; J: TRBJ2-3
CDR3: CASSPDRNNQPQHF; DNA: TGTGCCAGCAGCCCCGACAGGAATAATCAGCCCCAGCATTTT; size: -; length: 14; D: -; V: TRBV7-2; J: TRBJ1-5
CDR3: CASSTLRAAYEQYF; DNA: TGTGCCAGCAGCACTCTGCGGGCAGCCTACGAGCAGTACTTC; size: -; length: 14; D: -; V: TRBV11-2; J: TRBJ2-7
CDR3: CASSLGAGNNEQFF; DNA: TGTGCCAGCAGCTTAGGAGCGGGGAACAATGAGCAGTTCTTC; size: -; length: 14; D: TRBD2; V: TRBV7-2; J: TRBJ2-1
CDR3: CASSIQGTYTDTQYF; DNA: TGTGCCAGCAGCATACAGGGGACGTACACAGATACGCAGTATTTT; size: -; length: 15; D: TRBD1; V: TRBV2; J: TRBJ2-3
CDR3: CASSDSDSVGWEQYF; DNA: TGTGCCAGCAGCGATTCCGACAGTGTGGGATGGGAGCAGTACTTC; size: -; length: 15; D: -; V: TRBV7-9; J: TRBJ2-7
CDR3: CASSIRTGDEQFF; DNA: TGTGCCAGTAGTATACGGACAGGGGATGAGCAGTTCTTC; size: few; length: 13; D: TRBD1; V: TRBV19; J: TRBJ2-1
CDR3: CARSPEGGFSSYEQYF; DNA: TGTGCCCGCAGCCCCGAAGGGGGTTTCAGCTCCTACGAGCAGTACTTC; size: -; length: 16; D: -; V: TRBV27; J: TRBJ2-7
CDR3: CASSERRGHTDTQYF; DNA: TGTGCCAGCAGTGAAAGGCGGGGGCACACAGATACGCAGTATTTT; size: -; length: 15; D: -; V: TRBV6-4; J: TRBJ2-3
CDR3: CASSLLAGESKTQYF; DNA: TGTGCCAGCAGTTTACTAGCGGGAGAATCCAAGACCCAGTACTTC; size: -; length: 15; D: TRBD2; V: TRBV27; J: TRBJ2-5
CDR3: CASSTGAGGSRGYTF; DNA: TGTGCCAGCAGCACCGGGGCAGGGGGGTCTCGGGGCTACACCTTC; size: -; length: 15; D: TRBD1; V: TRBV6-5; J: TRBJ1-2
CDR3: CASSQEDWPSYEQYF; DNA: TGTGCCAGCAGCCAAGAGGACTGGCCATCGTACGAGCAGTACTTC; size: -; length: 15; D: -; V: TRBV4-2; J: TRBJ2-7
CDR3: CSASRGNTIYF; DNA: TGCAGTGCTAGTAGAGGAAACACCATATATTTT; size: -; length: 11; D: -; V: TRBV20-1; J: TRBJ1-3
CDR3: CASSQGLSYGYTF; DNA: TGTGCCAGCAGCCAGGGACTTTCCTATGGCTACACCTTC; size: -; length: 13; D: -; V: TRBV5-6; J: TRBJ1-2
CDR3: CASSLVAGKGYGYTF; DNA: TGTGCCAGCAGCTTAGTTGCAGGGAAGGGCTATGGCTACACCTTC; size: once; length: 15; D: -; V: TRBV7-6; J: TRBJ1-2
CDR3: CASSAAGKNIQYF; DNA: TGCGCCAGCAGTGCAGCGGGGAAAAACATTCAGTACTTC; size: -; length: 13; D: TRBD2; V: TRBV10-2; J: TRBJ2-4
CDR3: CASSPGGNQPQHF; DNA: TGTGCCAGCTCACCCGGAGGGAACCAGCCCCAGCATTTT; size: -; length: 13; D: -; V: TRBV18; J: TRBJ1-5
CDR3: CASSLEGSGRGEQFF; DNA: TGTGCTAGCAGCTTAGAAGGTAGCGGGAGGGGTGAGCAGTTCTTC; size: -; length: 15; D: TRBD2; V: TRBV11-2; J: TRBJ2-1
CDR3: CSVITGQPGNYGYTF; DNA: TGCAGCGTTATAACGGGACAGCCTGGAAACTATGGCTACACCTTC; size: -; length: 15; D: TRBD1; V: TRBV29-1; J: TRBJ1-2
CDR3: CASSQDRVFRDRPNTGELFF; DNA: TGTGCCAGCAGCCAAGATCGTGTGTTTCGTGACAGGCCGAACACCGGGGAGCTGTTTTTT; size: -; length: 20; D: -; V: TRBV14; J: TRBJ2-2
CDR3: CASSQGDGRNEQFF; DNA: TGTGCCAGCAGCCAAGGGGACGGGAGGAATGAGCAGTTCTTC; size: -; length: 14; D: TRBD2; V: TRBV7-9; J: TRBJ2-1
CDR3: CASSLGLAVNEQFF; DNA: TGTGCCAGTAGTTTGGGACTAGCAGTCAATGAGCAGTTCTTC; size: -; length: 14; D: TRBD2; V: TRBV19; J: TRBJ2-1
CDR3: CAISEEGGYNSPLHF; DNA: TGTGCCATCAGTGAGGAAGGGGGCTATAATTCACCCCTCCACTTT; size: -; length: 15; D: -; V: TRBV10-3; J: TRBJ1-6
CDR3: CASSDSGASGTYEQYF; DNA: TGCGCCAGCAGTGATTCGGGGGCTAGCGGTACCTACGAGCAGTACTTC; size: -; length: 16; D: -; V: TRBV10-1; J: TRBJ2-7
CDR3: CASSTGTSGTYNEQFF; DNA: TGTGCCAGCAGCACGGGGACTAGCGGGACCTACAATGAGCAGTTCTTC; size: once; length: 16; D: TRBD2; V: TRBV13; J: TRBJ2-1
CDR3: CASSPAGSPRPQHF; DNA: TGTGCCAGTAGTCCCGCGGGGAGTCCGCGGCCCCAGCATTTT; size: -; length: 14; D: -; V: TRBV19; J: TRBJ1-5
CDR3: CASSLGSQQGPEQYF; DNA: TGCGCCAGCAGCTTGGGATCGCAACAGGGTCCCGAGCAGTACTTC; size: few; length: 15; D: -; V: TRBV5-1; J: TRBJ2-7
CDR3: CASSVGTSGNTIYF; DNA: TGTGCCAGCAGCGTTGGGACATCTGGAAACACCATATATTTT; size: -; length: 14; D: -; V: TRBV9; J: TRBJ1-3
CDR3: CASSKGGVQQETQYF; DNA: TGTGCTAGCAGCAAAGGCGGGGTACAACAAGAGACCCAGTACTTC; size: -; length: 15; D: -; V: TRBV7-7; J: TRBJ2-5
CDR3: CASSSGQGIDTQYF; DNA: TGTGCCAGCAGCTCCGGACAGGGGATAGATACGCAGTATTTT; size: -; length: 14; D: TRBD1; V: TRBV7-2; J: TRBJ2-3
CDR3: CASSFTGGSYEQYF; DNA: TGCGCCAGCAGCTTTACAGGGGGCTCCTACGAGCAGTACTTC; size: -; length: 14; D: TRBD1; V: TRBV5-1; J: TRBJ2-7